This T cell receptor beta chain was found in a study of neoadjuvant nivolumab and ipilimumab in lung cancer. Germline assignment: CDR1 MDHEN and CDR2 SYDVKM. The V and J ends lost 3 bases and 5 bases respectively, with 1 base between them. The CDR3 totals 10 residues. Assay used: immunoSEQ multiplex PCR; TCRdb lists only in-frame clones, some missing. Among tens of thousands of clones, approximately 80% were seen once, and the ten largest hold roughly 6.1%. The chain recombines TRBV28 with TRBJ2-5; D is undetermined. The source was peripheral blood, collected before neoadjuvant nivolumab, alone or with ipilimumab. The sequence was obtained from an adult with non-small cell lung cancer. The CDR3 sequence: CASSFETQYF. The CDR3 region has the DNA TGTGCCAGCAGTTTTGAGACCCAGTACTTC.